Sequencing of this T cell receptor (beta chain) was carried out in a study of blood T cells in healthy people across ages. Alongside a J-beta primer mix, a sample-barcoded 5' primer served in a second PCR lasting about 7 to 11 cycles. TCRdb itself ran the 5' RACE reads through MiXCR, one entry per CDR3 protein. The sample lists around 500,000 distinct CDR3 sequences, roughly a quarter seen once, with 3% to 4% in the top ten. This sample was shared with a second study, whose subject was T cells of mothers and their children. From that paper: At about 1.5 ug per 15 ul, all of the extracted RNA went into cDNA synthesis. Sequencing returned over 8 million TCR beta CDR3 reads per mother and around 3 million per child.

The sequence derives from a boy aged 2 to 10 in good health. Sequenced input: blood.

The DNA of the CDR3 is TGTGCCAGCAGCCCAGGCCTGCAAACCTACAATGAGCAGTTCTTC. It specifies CASSPGLQTYNEQFF. This chain joins TRBV3-1 and TRBJ2-1; D is ambiguous. Germline loops: CDR1 LGHDT, CDR2 YNNKEL (reference sequence). This CDR3 region has 15 residues. V was shortened by 4 bases and J by 2 bases, with 12 bases between the two germline ends.